This entry is about one T cell receptor (beta chain). Its specificity is unknown. This CDR3 has 14 residues. Between the trimmed V and J ends, which lost 10 bases and 4 bases, there was a span of 19 bases. Germline-derived CDR1 and CDR2 are SEHNR and FQNEAQ (reference sequence). Subsequent to a culture period of 10 to 11 days, CD4+ T cells were isolated. By PCR, the person was confirmed to have had SARS-CoV-2 infection between March and December 2020. Two doses of either BNT162b2 or mRNA-1273 were given to each participant. At days 3 and 7, half of the medium was exchanged for IL-2 medium. The data stem from a study of vaccination effects on CD4 cells after COVID-19. Overall study: The post-vaccine samples were taken, at the median, 72 days after the second dose. Study-wide results and caveats: Mainly new vaccine-induced clones made up the post-vaccine spike-reactive clones in convalescents. At late timepoints after vaccination, vaccine- and infection-induced clones shrank markedly.

TCRdb keeps only in-frame clones here, not all; method: immunoSEQ multiplex PCR. The table includes around 44,000 clones, about 80% detected once. This clonotype was obtained from a human donor who had a prior SARS-CoV-2 infection. The sequences come from CD4+ T cells from PBMCs cultured without peptide, collected after COVID-19 vaccination. This chain uses TRBV7-9 with TRBJ1-2, with a possible D match to TRBD1 (5 bases). The CDR3 region has the DNA TGTGCCACCCCCAGGGTTGACGGGGGCTATGGCTACACCTTC. Protein sequence: CATPRVDGGYGYTF.